These T cell receptor beta chains were read from a single sample in a study of shared clonotypes between healthy human individuals. TCRdb's copy holds only in-frame clones and misses some; the assay was immunoSEQ multiplex PCR. The sample lists roughly 2.2 million clones; just over 90% were seen once. Sample: naive CD4+ T cells from PBMCs. The receptors were gathered from a young man in good health. Some clones in this sample may be carry-over from other donors' samples. Both conserved end residues are part of each CDR3. The D gene is left open where the match is weak. Some rows mark clone size as missing; the rest say once, few, many or name a class of expanded clone.

V gene,J gene,clone size,D gene,CDR3 DNA,CDR3 protein
TRBV27,TRBJ1-1,-,-,TGTGCCAGCAGGCGAGGGACCTCGAACACTGAAGCTTTCTTT,CASRRGTSNTEAFF
TRBV9,TRBJ1-1,-,-,TGTGCCAGCAGCGTAATTGGGCGGAACACTGAAGCTTTCTTT,CASSVIGRNTEAFF
TRBV18,TRBJ2-1,-,-,TGTGCCAGCTCACCACCGTCTTTCACAGGGCCCTACAATGAGCAGTTCTTC,CASSPPSFTGPYNEQFF
TRBV2,TRBJ2-2,-,TRBD2,TGTGCCAGCAGTCAAGGACTAGCGGGAGAAGGGGCCGGGGAGCTGTTTTTT,CASSQGLAGEGAGELFF
TRBV9,TRBJ2-3,-,-,TGTGCCAGCAGCGTACTAGCTCGGACAGATACGCAGTATTTT,CASSVLARTDTQYF
TRBV28,TRBJ1-1,-,TRBD1,TGTGCCAGCAGAGGACGACCGGGACAGGTTACGAACACTGAAGCTTTCTTT,CASRGRPGQVTNTEAFF
TRBV27,TRBJ2-5,-,TRBD2,TGTGCCAGCAGCCTCGGACGTGTCGGGAGGGTGTTAGAGACCCAGTACTTC,CASSLGRVGRVLETQYF
TRBV5-3,TRBJ2-1,-,TRBD2,TGTGCCAGAAGCGTCGGACTAGCGGCCAACAATGAGCAGTTCTTC,CARSVGLAANNEQFF
TRBV4-2,TRBJ2-6,-,TRBD1,TGTGCCAGCAGCCAAGATTGGACAGGGGGCATTGGGGCCAACGTCCTGACTTTC,CASSQDWTGGIGANVLTF
TRBV15,TRBJ2-2,once,-,TGTGCCACCAGCAGAGATCGAACGGGGGCCACCGGGGAGCTGTTTTTT,CATSRDRTGATGELFF
TRBV2,TRBJ2-7,-,-,TGTGCCAGCAAGGTTAGGCTAGCGCAAAACTACGAGCAGTACTTC,CASKVRLAQNYEQYF
TRBV14,TRBJ2-2,-,-,TGTGCCAGCAGCCAACCTCTGTCCGGGGTCCTGTTTTTT,CASSQPLSGVLFF
TRBV28,TRBJ2-7,-,-,TGTGCCAGCAGTTTATATCGGAGTAGGGCAGGGTCGAGCCACGAGCAGTACTTC,CASSLYRSRAGSSHEQYF
TRBV18,TRBJ2-3,-,-,TGTGCCAGCTCACCAACCAACCTAGCAGATACGCAGTATTTT,CASSPTNLADTQYF
TRBV6-5,TRBJ2-3,once,TRBD2,TGTGCCAGCAGTTACCGGGTGGCGGGAGGTTCCGATACGCAGTATTTT,CASSYRVAGGSDTQYF
TRBV5-1,TRBJ2-3,-,TRBD2,TGCGCCAGCAGCTTGGCCCTAGCGGGAAGCCCCACAGATACGCAGTATTTT,CASSLALAGSPTDTQYF
TRBV12-5,TRBJ2-6,-,-,TGTGCTAGTGGTTCGTTCGGTGCAGGACAAAGTCGGGCCAACGTCCTGACTTTC,CASGSFGAGQSRANVLTF
TRBV28,TRBJ1-3,-,-,TGTGCCAGCAGTTTATACAGGGCGCAAAGTGACACCATATATTTT,CASSLYRAQSDTIYF
TRBV2,TRBJ2-1,-,TRBD2,TGTGCCAGCAGTGAATTGGGTCGGGGGGTTTACAATGAGCAGTTCTTC,CASSELGRGVYNEQFF